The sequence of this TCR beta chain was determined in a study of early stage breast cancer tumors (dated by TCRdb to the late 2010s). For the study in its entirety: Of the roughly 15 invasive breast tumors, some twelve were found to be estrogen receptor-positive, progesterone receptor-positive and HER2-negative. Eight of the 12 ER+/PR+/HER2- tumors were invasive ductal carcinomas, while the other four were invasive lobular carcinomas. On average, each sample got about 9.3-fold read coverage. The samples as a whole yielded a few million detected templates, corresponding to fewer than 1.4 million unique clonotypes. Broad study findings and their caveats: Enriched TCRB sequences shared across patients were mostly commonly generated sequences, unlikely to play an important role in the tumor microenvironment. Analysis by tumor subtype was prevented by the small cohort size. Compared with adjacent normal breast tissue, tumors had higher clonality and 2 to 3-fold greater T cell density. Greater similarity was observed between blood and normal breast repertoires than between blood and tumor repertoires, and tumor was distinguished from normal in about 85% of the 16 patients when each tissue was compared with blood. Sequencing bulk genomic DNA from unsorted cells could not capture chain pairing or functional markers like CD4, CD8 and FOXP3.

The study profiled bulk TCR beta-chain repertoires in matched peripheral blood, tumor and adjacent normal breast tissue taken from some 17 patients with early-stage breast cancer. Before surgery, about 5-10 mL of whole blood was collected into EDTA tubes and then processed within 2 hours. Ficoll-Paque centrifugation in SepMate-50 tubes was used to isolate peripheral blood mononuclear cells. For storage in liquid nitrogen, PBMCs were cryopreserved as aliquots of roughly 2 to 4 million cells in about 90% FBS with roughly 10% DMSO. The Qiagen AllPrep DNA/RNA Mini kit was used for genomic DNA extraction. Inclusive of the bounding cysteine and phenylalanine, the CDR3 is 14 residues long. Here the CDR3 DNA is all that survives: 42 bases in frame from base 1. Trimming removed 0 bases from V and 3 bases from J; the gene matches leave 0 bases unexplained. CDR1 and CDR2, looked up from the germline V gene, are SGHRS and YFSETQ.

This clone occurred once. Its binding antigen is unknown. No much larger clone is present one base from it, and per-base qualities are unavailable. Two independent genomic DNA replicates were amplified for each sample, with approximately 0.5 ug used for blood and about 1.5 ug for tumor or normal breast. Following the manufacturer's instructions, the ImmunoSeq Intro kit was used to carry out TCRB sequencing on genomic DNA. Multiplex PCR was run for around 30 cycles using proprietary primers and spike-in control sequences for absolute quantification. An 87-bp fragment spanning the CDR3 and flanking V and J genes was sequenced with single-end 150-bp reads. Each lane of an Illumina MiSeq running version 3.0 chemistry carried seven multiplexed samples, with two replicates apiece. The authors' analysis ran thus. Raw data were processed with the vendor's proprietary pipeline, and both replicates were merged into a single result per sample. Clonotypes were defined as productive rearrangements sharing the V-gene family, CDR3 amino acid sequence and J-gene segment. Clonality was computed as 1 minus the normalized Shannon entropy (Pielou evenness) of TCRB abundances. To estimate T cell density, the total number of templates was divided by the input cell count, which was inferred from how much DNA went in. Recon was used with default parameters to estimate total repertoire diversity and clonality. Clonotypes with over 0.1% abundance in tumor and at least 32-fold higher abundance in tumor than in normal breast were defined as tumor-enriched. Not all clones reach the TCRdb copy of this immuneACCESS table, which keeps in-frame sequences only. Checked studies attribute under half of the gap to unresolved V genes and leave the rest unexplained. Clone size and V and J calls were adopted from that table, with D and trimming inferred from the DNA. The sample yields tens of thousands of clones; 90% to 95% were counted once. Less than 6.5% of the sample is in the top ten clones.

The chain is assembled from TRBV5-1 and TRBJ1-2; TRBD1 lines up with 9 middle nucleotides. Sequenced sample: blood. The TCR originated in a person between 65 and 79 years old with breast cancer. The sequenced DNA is TGCGCCAGCAGCTTGGGGGACAGGGACTATGGCTACACCTTC. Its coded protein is CASSLGDRDYGYTF.